This entry lists 28 T cell receptor beta chains sequenced from one sample in a study of blood T cell repertoires in COVID-19. Repertoires were generated with immunoSEQ multiplex PCR, while TCRdb's copy carries only in-frame clones and drops some. Altogether fewer than 120,000 clones are present, more than 75% being singletons, with the ten largest covering over 3%. The sequenced sample was peripheral blood. The receptor source for this set is a woman aged 50 to 60 with acute or convalescent COVID-19.

The gene calls are TRBV1 and TRBJ2-2; the listed D gene, TRBD1, was not tested against the DNA. TRBV1 counts as a pseudogene. The CDR3 length is 16 residues. The CDR3 loop reads CTSSQDEQGSTGELFF. In DNA form, the CDR3 reads TGCACCAGCAGCCAAGACGAGCAGGGGAGCACCGGGGAGCTGTTTTTT.

The chain links TRBV7-2 to TRBJ1-2, with unresolved D. Germline V gene sequence: CDR1 SGHTA, CDR2 FQGNSA. The CDR3 is 16 amino acids. Between the trimmed V and J ends, which lost 1 base and 0 bases, there was a span of 12 bases. This CDR3 is CASSLVVGRANYGYTF. The CDR3 DNA sequence: TGTGCCAGCAGCTTAGTAGTTGGGCGAGCTAACTATGGCTACACCTTC.

This clone was detected only once. V is TRBV19 and J is TRBJ2-5, with 13 bases lining up with TRBD2. CDR3 length: 16 amino acids. Germline values: CDR1 LNHDA, CDR2 SQIVND (reference sequence). V trimming: 5 bases; J trimming: 4 bases; junction bases outside the gene matches: 7. The CDR3 sequence is CASSLGLAGERETQYF. The CDR3 nucleotides read TGTGCCAGTAGTCTTGGACTAGCGGGAGAGCGAGAGACCCAGTACTTC.

The V call is TRBV19, the J call TRBJ2-7; 9 bases line up with TRBD1. V lost 5 bases, J lost 5 bases, and 4 bases stayed unmatched. This CDR3 is built from 13 residues. Germline CDR1 and CDR2: LNHDA and SQIVND (reference sequence). The CDR3 region is CASSEDRGDEQYF. The CDR3 DNA reads TGTGCCAGTAGTGAGGACAGGGGAGACGAGCAGTACTTC. The full variable domain, its missing parts supplied by reference TRBV19 and TRBJ2-7, is DGGITQSPKYLFRKEGQNVTLSCEQNLNHDAMYWYRQDPGQGLRLIYYSQIVNDFQKGDIAEGYSVSREKKESFPLTVTSAQKNPTAFYLCASSEDRGDEQYFGPGTRLTVT.

J is TRBJ2-2 and V is TRBV7-7, with 8 bases lining up with TRBD1. The CDR3 spans 16 residues. V lost 5 bases, J lost 2 bases, and 7 bases stayed unmatched. Germline CDR1 is SSHAT and CDR2 is FNYEAQ (reference sequence). CDR3 DNA: TGTGCCAGCAGCCTTGGGACAGGCCGAAACACCGGGGAGCTGTTTTTT. Translation gives CASSLGTGRNTGELFF.

This rearrangement joins TRBV28 to TRBJ2-4; 7 nucleotides agree with TRBD2. V shed 8 bases and J 2 bases; nucleotides not matched to a gene: 6. The germline V gene encodes CDR1 MDHEN and CDR2 SYDVKM. The length of the CDR3 is 14 residues. CDR3 loop: CASRPGGTKNIQYF. The CDR3 region has the DNA TGTGCCAGCCGCCCGGGAGGTACCAAAAACATTCAGTACTTC.

J is TRBJ2-1 and V is TRBV3-1 (or the pseudogene TRBV3-2), with 9 bases identical to TRBD2. From germline, CDR1 is LGHDT and CDR2 YNNKEL (reference sequence). The CDR3 loop spans 15 amino acids. After removal of 4 bases from V and 4 bases from J, the junction contained 5 bases not matched to a gene. The CDR3 protein is CASSLSGSLYNEQFF. The CDR3 DNA is TGTGCCAGCAGCCTTAGCGGGAGCTTGTACAATGAGCAGTTCTTC.

To note about this clone: The same CDR3 can be traced to other DNA sequences in this sample. This chain links TRBV5-1 with TRBJ1-1, with D unresolved. The CDR3 length is 14 residues. Germline CDR1 SGHRS, CDR2 YFSETQ. With 0 bases removed from V and 1 base from J, the gap between germline ends came to 7 bases. The CDR3 coding sequence is TGCGCCAGCAGCTTGGTAGGAGGGAACACTGAAGCTTTCTTT. It codes for CASSLVGGNTEAFF.

This clone has a single count. J is TRBJ2-7 and V is TRBV19, with 14 bases that match TRBD2. This CDR3 is 17 amino acids long. Germline V gives CDR1 LNHDA, CDR2 SQIVND (reference sequence). V lost 5 bases, J lost 1 base, and 7 bases stayed unmatched. In DNA form, the CDR3 reads TGTGCCAGTAGTGGGGGGACTAGCGGGAGTTATTCCTACGAGCAGTACTTC. Translating it yields CASSGGTSGSYSYEQYF. Full variable domain (outside the CDR3, taken from reference TRBV19 and TRBJ2-7): DGGITQSPKYLFRKEGQNVTLSCEQNLNHDAMYWYRQDPGQGLRLIYYSQIVNDFQKGDIAEGYSVSREKKESFPLTVTSAQKNPTAFYLCASSGGTSGSYSYEQYFGPGTRLTVT.

This clone showed up just once. The CDR3 loop reads CASSPSQGVSYEQYF. In DNA form, the CDR3 reads TGTGCCAGCTCACCGTCCCAGGGGGTCTCCTACGAGCAGTACTTC. V gene TRBV18 combines with J gene TRBJ2-7, with TRBD1 identical over 7 bases. V lost 3 bases, J lost 0 bases, and 5 bases stayed unmatched. This CDR3 has 15 residues. Germline V gene sequence: CDR1 KGHSH, CDR2 LQKENI. Based on the CDR3 plus reference TRBV18 and TRBJ2-7, the full variable domain is NAGVMQNPRHLVRRRGQEARLRCSPMKGHSHVYWYRQLPEEGLKFMVYLQKENIIDESGMPKERFSAEFPKEGPSILRIQQVVRGDSAAYFCASSPSQGVSYEQYFGPGTRLTVT.

This clone has more than one count but fewer than ten. The chain is built from TRBV28 and TRBJ2-2; 7 bases align to TRBD2. This CDR3 region has 16 residues. Per the germline V gene, CDR1 is MDHEN and CDR2 is SYDVKM. The V segment lost 5 bases and the J segment 4 bases; nucleotides outside the gene matches: 10. CDR3 DNA: TGTGCCAGCAGTCCTCAGGCCGCGGGAGTCACCGGGGAGCTGTTTTTT. Its protein is CASSPQAAGVTGELFF.

The gene calls are TRBV10-3 and TRBJ1-1; 9 nucleotides agree with TRBD1. With V trimmed by 7 bases and J by 5 bases, 8 bases remained unmatched. The CDR3 has 14 residues. Germline V gives CDR1 ENHRY, CDR2 SYGVKD. For the CDR3, the DNA is TGTGCCATCACCGCAGGGACAGGGCGAACTGAAGCTTTCTTT. This codes for CAITAGTGRTEAFF.

The chain links TRBV7-8 to TRBJ1-2; possible D gene TRBD1, 6 bases. The germline gives CDR1 SGHVS, CDR2 FQNEAQ. V was cut by 6 bases and J by 8 bases, with 16 bases left in between. CDR3 length: 13 residues. The DNA of the CDR3 is TGTGCCAGCAGACCTTCAGGGGATTGGGGCTACACCTTC. As protein: CASRPSGDWGYTF.

The rearrangement joins TRBV11-2 to TRBJ1-5; D might be TRBD1 (5 bases). Looked up from germline, CDR1 is SGHAT and CDR2 is FQNNGV. With 0 bases removed from V and 9 bases from J, the gap between germline ends came to 12 bases. This CDR3 spans 14 amino acids. The chain's CDR3 is CASSLDGGSRPQHF. Here the CDR3 DNA reads TGTGCCAGCAGCTTAGATGGGGGGAGTCGGCCCCAGCATTTT. The whole variable domain, filled in from reference TRBV11-2 and TRBJ1-5, reads EAGVAQSPRYKIIEKRQSVAFWCNPISGHATLYWYQQILGQGPKLLIQFQNNGVVDDSQLPKDRFSAERLKGVDSTLKIQPAKLEDSAVYLCASSLDGGSRPQHFGDGTRLSIL.

The V and J genes are TRBV15 and TRBJ2-2; the D gene is possibly TRBD2 (5 bases). The CDR3 totals 13 residues. V lost 5 bases to trimming and J lost 6 bases, with 10 bases between them. The germline V gene encodes CDR1 LNHNV and CDR2 YYDKDF (reference sequence). CDR3 coding DNA: TGTGCCACCAGCGGCGGGTGGGCCGGGGAGCTGTTTTTT. Its protein is CATSGGWAGELFF.

The gene calls are TRBV27 and TRBJ2-1; D is possibly TRBD2 (5 bases). Trimming took 6 bases from V and 4 from J, leaving 19 bases between them. This CDR3 region has 16 residues. Germline values: CDR1 MNHEY, CDR2 SMNVEV (reference sequence). CDR3 coding DNA: TGTGCCAGCAGACCCAGAGGGATTACCCTGTACAATGAGCAGTTCTTC. Residues: CASRPRGITLYNEQFF.

The chain couples TRBV14 to TRBJ1-4; 8 bases are a match to TRBD1. The CDR3 consists of 15 residues. The ends lost 4 bases at V and 5 bases at J; junction bases unmatched: 6. Germline loops: CDR1 SGHDN, CDR2 FVKESK. The CDR3 reads CASSPLGQENEKLFF. The CDR3 nucleotides read TGTGCCAGCAGCCCCCTGGGACAGGAAAATGAAAAACTGTTTTTT.

The chain is built from TRBV5-1 and TRBJ2-2, with D perhaps matching TRBD2 (6 bases). V lost 4 bases, J lost 2 bases, and 15 bases lay in between. Germline CDR1 is SGHRS and CDR2 is YFSETQ. CDR3 size: 16 residues. CDR3 DNA sequence: TGCGCCAGCAGCCCGGCGGCGGGACGAAACACCGGGGAGCTGTTTTTT. Translating it yields CASSPAAGRNTGELFF.

The chain links TRBV4-1 to TRBJ2-5; TRBD2 matches 8 bases. Losses at the gene ends were 0 bases for V and 0 bases for J; bases not matched to a gene: 9. This CDR3 comprises 18 residues. Germline-derived CDR1 and CDR2 are MGHRA and YSYEKL. The DNA of the CDR3 is TGCGCCAGCAGCCAAGATGGCGTAGCGGGAACGTACCAAGAGACCCAGTACTTC. Protein product: CASSQDGVAGTYQETQYF.

This sequence joins TRBV28 and TRBJ2-5, with a weak D call TRBD1 (5 bases). The V and J ends lost 6 bases and 4 bases respectively, with 18 bases between them. Per germline, CDR1 MDHEN and CDR2 SYDVKM. This CDR3 contains 15 residues. The CDR3 here is CASRPNGRAVETQYF. The CDR3, as DNA: TGTGCCAGCAGACCAAACGGCAGGGCGGTAGAGACCCAGTACTTC.

V is TRBV5-6 and J is TRBJ2-7, with D tentatively TRBD2 (5 bases). The CDR3 runs 14 residues. CDR1 is SGHDT and CDR2 is YYEEEE in the germline V gene. V dropped 2 bases and J dropped 3 bases, with 12 bases sitting between them. CDR3 loop: CASSFFASSYEQYF. CDR3 in DNA: TGTGCCAGCAGCTTCTTTGCTAGCAGCTACGAGCAGTACTTC.

The rearrangement uses TRBV24-1 and TRBJ2-7; TRBD1 aligns across 9 bases. Germline V gene lookup returns CDR1 KGHDR and CDR2 SFDVKD. The V segment lost 4 bases and the J segment 6 bases; nucleotides outside the gene matches: 9. The CDR3 spans 15 residues. The DNA of the CDR3 is TGTGCCACCAGTGAGCCCCGGGACAGGGAACCCGAGCAGTACTTC. Translating gives CATSEPRDREPEQYF.

The genes are TRBV13 and TRBJ1-3, with a tentative D call TRBD1 (5 bases). Trimming took 1 base from V and 0 from J, leaving 16 bases between them. Germline CDR1 PRHDT, CDR2 FYEKMQ (reference sequence). The length of the CDR3 is 18 residues. In DNA, the CDR3 is TGTGCCAGCAGCTTAGATCGGGGGGATATGGACTCTGGAAACACCATATATTTT. It is translated as CASSLDRGDMDSGNTIYF. The full variable domain, rest sourced from reference TRBV13 and TRBJ1-3, is AAGVIQSPRHLIKEKRETATLKCYPIPRHDTVYWYQQGPGQDPQFLISFYEKMQSDKGSIPDRFSAQQFSDYHSELNMSSLELGDSALYFCASSLDRGDMDSGNTIYFGEGSWLTVV.

This sequence joins TRBV2 and TRBJ1-2; possible D gene TRBD1, 5 bases. The CDR3 covers 13 residues. The V end was cut by 7 bases, the J end by 5 bases, with 14 bases between. In germline, CDR1 is SNHLY, CDR2 FYNNEI. CDR3: CASTLRRDYGYTF. Written as DNA, the CDR3 is TGTGCCAGCACCCTACGCAGGGATTATGGCTACACCTTC.

The chain carries TRBV10-3 and TRBJ2-1; 8 bases map to TRBD2. The CDR3 runs to 16 residues. The V gene end was trimmed by 4 bases and the J gene end by 8 bases; junction bases not matched to a gene: 13. Germline V gene sequence: CDR1 ENHRY, CDR2 SYGVKD. The CDR3 nucleotides read TGTGCCATCAGTGCCAAAGGACCCGGGGGGGCGGATGAGCAGTTCTTC. Its protein is CAISAKGPGGADEQFF.

The chain has TRBV12-3 or TRBV12-4 and TRBJ1-6; D gene unclear. The ends were cut back, 7 bases at V and 16 bases at J, with 17 bases in the middle. The CDR3 length is 12 residues. The CDR3 loop reads CASMQSGPALHF. CDR3 coding DNA: TGTGCCAGCATGCAGTCCGGCCCAGCGCTCCACTTT.

The rearrangement links TRBV27 to TRBJ1-2; 7 bases match TRBD1. The germline CDR1 and CDR2 sequences are MNHEY and SMNVEV (reference sequence). V shed 2 bases and J 0 bases; nucleotides not matched to a gene: 6. The CDR3 runs to 16 residues. CDR3 in DNA: TGTGCCAGCAGTTTACGGACAGGACGGACTAACTATGGCTACACCTTC. Its protein is CASSLRTGRTNYGYTF.

The J gene is TRBJ2-3, the V gene TRBV5-1, with 7 bases identical to TRBD2. V shed 4 bases, J shed 4 bases, and the junction held 6 bases outside the gene matches. Germline V CDR1 and CDR2: SGHRS, YFSETQ. The CDR3 totals 14 residues. The CDR3 sequence: CASSLPSGSDTQYF. The DNA for the CDR3 is TGCGCCAGCAGCCTCCCTAGCGGATCAGATACGCAGTATTTT.